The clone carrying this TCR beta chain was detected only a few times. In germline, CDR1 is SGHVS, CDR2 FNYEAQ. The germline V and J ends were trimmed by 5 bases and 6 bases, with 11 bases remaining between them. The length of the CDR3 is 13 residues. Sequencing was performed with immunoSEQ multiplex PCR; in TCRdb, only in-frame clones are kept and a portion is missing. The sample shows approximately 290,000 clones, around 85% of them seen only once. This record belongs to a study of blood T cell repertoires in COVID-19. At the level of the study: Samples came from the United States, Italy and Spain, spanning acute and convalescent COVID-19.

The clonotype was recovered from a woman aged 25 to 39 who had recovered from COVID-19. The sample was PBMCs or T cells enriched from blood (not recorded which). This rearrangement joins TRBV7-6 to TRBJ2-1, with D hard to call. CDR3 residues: CASSPLGRNEQFF. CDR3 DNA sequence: TGTGCCAGCAGCCCACTGGGCCGCAATGAGCAGTTCTTC.